The subject of this entry is one T cell receptor (beta chain). The source of the sample is a study of blood T cell repertoires in COVID-19. V gave up 3 bases and J gave up 6 bases, with 14 bases separating them. CDR1 is LNHDA, CDR2 SQIVND, per germline (reference sequence). This CDR3 contains 15 residues. Here immunoSEQ multiplex PCR was the method, and the copy in TCRdb shows in-frame clones only, minus some. The sample contains approximately 120,000 clones, 85% of which appear only once. Sequenced: peripheral blood. This receptor was identified in a man aged 80 or over with active or convalescent COVID-19. The chain links TRBV19 to TRBJ2-2; tentatively, D is TRBD1 (5 bases). CDR3 sequence reads: CASSIGRGYPGELFF. The CDR3 DNA sequence: TGTGCCAGTAGTATTGGAAGGGGCTATCCCGGGGAGCTGTTTTTT.